The present T cell receptor (beta chain) was sequenced within a study of cytotoxic CD8 clonotypes in ibrutinib-treated CLL. As for the study in general: Within the patient group, roughly 12 were relapsed/refractory and approximately 15 treatment-naive, and roughly 18 were IGHV unmutated.

As to this clone: What it binds is not known.

Findings and limits, study-wide: Sampling times, which were not matched between the groups, differed between sustained-remission patients and progressing patients.

Profiled with immunoSEQ multiplex PCR; TCRdb holds only in-frame clones, not every one. The table records almost 250,000 clones, less than 75% of them present only once. The CDR3 spans 13 residues. CDR1 is MGHDK, CDR2 SYGVNS, per germline. The V and J ends lost 5 bases and 3 bases, in that order; junction bases with no gene match: 2. The sample here was PBMCs, taken after 24 months of ibrutinib treatment. This clonotype originated in a human donor with chronic lymphocytic leukemia. The chain is built from TRBV25-1 and TRBJ2-7; 9 positions agree with TRBD1. The CDR3 nucleotides are TGTGCCAGCAGTTGGACAGGGGTCTACGAGCAGTACTTC. Protein sequence: CASSWTGVYEQYF.